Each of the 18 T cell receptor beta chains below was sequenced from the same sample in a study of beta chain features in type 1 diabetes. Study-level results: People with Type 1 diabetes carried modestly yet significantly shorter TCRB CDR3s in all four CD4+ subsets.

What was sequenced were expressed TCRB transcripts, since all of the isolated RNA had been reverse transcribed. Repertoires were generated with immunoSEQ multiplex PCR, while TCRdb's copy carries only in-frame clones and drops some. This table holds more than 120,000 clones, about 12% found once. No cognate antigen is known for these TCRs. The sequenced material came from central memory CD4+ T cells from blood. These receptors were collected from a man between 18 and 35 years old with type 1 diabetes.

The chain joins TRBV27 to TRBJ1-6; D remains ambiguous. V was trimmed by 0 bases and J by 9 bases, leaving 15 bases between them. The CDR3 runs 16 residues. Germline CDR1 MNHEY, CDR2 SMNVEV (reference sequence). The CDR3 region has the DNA TGTGCCAGCAGTTTATCCCGGGATTTTTCTTTTTCACCCCTCCACTTT. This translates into CASSLSRDFSFSPLHF.

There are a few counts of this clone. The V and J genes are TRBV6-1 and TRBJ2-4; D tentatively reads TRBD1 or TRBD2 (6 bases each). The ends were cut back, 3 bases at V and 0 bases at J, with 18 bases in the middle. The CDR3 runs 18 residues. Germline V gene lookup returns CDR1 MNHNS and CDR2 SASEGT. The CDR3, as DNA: TGTGCCAGCAGTGACGTCCTGGGGGGCCGTGGAGCCAAAAACATTCAGTACTTC. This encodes CASSDVLGGRGAKNIQYF.

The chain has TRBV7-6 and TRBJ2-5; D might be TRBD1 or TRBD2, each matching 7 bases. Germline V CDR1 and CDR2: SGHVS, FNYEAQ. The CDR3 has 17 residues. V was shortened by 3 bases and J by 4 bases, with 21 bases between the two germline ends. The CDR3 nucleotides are TGTGCCAGCAGCTTCGCCCCAGGGGGGGCGGGGCTAGAGACCCAGTACTTC. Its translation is CASSFAPGGAGLETQYF. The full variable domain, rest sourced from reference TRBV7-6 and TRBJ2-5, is GAGVSQSPRYKVTKRGQDVALRCDPISGHVSLYWYRQALGQGPEFLTYFNYEAQQDKSGLPNDRFSAERPEGSISTLTIQRTEQRDSAMYRCASSFAPGGAGLETQYFGPGTRLLVL.

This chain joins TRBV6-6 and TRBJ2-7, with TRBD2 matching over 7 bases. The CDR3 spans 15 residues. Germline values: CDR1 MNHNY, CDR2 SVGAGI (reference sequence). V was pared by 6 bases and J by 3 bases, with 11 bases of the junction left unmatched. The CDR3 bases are TGTGCCAGCAGGCTGGGACTATTCGAGCGCTACGAGCAGTACTTC. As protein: CASRLGLFERYEQYF.

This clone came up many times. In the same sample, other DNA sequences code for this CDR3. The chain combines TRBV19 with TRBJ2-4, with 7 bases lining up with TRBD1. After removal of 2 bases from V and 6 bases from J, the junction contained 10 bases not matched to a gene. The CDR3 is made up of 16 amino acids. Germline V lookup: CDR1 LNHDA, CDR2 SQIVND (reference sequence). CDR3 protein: CASSISGPTGRNIQYF. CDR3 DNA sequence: TGTGCCAGTAGTATATCCGGTCCGACAGGGCGAAACATTCAGTACTTC.

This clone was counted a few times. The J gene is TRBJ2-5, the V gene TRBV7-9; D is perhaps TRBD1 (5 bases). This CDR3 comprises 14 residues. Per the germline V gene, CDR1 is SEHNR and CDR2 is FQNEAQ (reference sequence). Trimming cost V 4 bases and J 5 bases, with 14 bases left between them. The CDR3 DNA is TGTGCCAGCAGCTATGGGGCCAACTGGGAGACCCAGTACTTC. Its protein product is CASSYGANWETQYF. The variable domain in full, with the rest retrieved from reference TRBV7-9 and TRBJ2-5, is DTGVSQNPRHKITKRGQNVTFRCDPISEHNRLYWYRQTLGQGPEFLTYFQNEAQLEKSRLLSDRFSAERPKGSFSTLEIQRTEQGDSAMYLCASSYGANWETQYFGPGTRLLVL.

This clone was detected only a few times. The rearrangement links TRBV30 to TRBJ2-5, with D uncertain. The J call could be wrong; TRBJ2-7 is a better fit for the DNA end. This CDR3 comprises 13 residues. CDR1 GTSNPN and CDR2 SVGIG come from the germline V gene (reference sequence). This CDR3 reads CAWSVEASYEQYF. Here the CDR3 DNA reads TGTGCCTGGAGTGTAGAGGCCTCCTACGAGCAGTACTTC.

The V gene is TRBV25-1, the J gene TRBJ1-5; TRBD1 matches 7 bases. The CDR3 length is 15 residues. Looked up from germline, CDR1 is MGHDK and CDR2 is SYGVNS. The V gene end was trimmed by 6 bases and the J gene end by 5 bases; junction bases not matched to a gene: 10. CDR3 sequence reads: CASRPGQRVDQPQHF. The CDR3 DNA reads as TGTGCCAGCAGACCGGGACAGAGAGTGGATCAGCCCCAGCATTTT.

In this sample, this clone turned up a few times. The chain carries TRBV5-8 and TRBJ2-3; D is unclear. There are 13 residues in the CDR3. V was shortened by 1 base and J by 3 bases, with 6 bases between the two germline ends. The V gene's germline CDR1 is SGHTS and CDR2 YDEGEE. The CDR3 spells CASSLMSTDTQYF. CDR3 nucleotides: TGTGCCAGCAGCTTGATGAGTACAGATACGCAGTATTTT. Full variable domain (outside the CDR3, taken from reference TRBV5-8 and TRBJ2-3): EAGVTQSPTHLIKTRGQQATLRCSPISGHTSVYWYQQALGLGLQFLLWYDEGEERNRGNFPPRFSGRQFPNYSSELNVNALELEDSALYLCASSLMSTDTQYFGPGTRLTVL.

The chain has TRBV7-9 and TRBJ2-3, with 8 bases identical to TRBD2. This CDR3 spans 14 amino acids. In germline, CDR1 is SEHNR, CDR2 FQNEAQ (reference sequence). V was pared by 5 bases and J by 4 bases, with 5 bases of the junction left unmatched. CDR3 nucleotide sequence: TGTGCCAGCAGCCCTCGGGGGGGCTCAGATACGCAGTATTTT. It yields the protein CASSPRGGSDTQYF.

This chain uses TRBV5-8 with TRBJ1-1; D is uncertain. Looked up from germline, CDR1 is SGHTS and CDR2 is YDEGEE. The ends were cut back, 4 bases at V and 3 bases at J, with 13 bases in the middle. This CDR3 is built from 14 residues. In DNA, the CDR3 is TGTGCCAGCAGCCCGGGTACGGGGTACACTGAAGCTTTCTTT. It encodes CASSPGTGYTEAFF.

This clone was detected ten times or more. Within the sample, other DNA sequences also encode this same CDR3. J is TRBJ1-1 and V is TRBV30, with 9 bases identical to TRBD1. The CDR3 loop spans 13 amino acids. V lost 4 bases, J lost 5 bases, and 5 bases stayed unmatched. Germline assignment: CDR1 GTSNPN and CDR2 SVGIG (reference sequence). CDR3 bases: TGTGCCTGGAAGGGACAGGGAGGGACTGAAGCTTTCTTT. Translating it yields CAWKGQGGTEAFF.

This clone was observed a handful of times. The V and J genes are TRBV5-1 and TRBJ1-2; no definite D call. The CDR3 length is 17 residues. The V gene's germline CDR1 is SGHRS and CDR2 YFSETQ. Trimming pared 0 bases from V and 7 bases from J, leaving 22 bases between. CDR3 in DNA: TGCGCCAGCAGCTTGGAATCAGCGGGAGGCGGCCGGGGTGGCTACACCTTC. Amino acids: CASSLESAGGGRGGYTF.

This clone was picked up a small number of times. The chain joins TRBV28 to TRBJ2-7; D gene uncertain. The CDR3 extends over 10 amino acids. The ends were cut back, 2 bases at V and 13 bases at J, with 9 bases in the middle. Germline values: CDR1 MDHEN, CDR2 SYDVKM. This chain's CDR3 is CASSLGRYYF. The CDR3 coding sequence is TGTGCCAGCAGTTTAGGCCGTTATTACTTC.

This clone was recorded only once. The CDR3 sequence is CASSYGTVYEQYF. Written as DNA, the CDR3 is TGTGCCAGCAGTTACGGGACAGTCTACGAGCAGTACTTC. The rearrangement joins TRBV6-5 to TRBJ2-7; 7 bases are a match to TRBD1. After removal of 2 bases from V and 3 bases from J, the junction contained 1 base not matched to a gene. Germline V CDR1 and CDR2: MNHEY, SVGAGI. CDR3 size: 13 residues.

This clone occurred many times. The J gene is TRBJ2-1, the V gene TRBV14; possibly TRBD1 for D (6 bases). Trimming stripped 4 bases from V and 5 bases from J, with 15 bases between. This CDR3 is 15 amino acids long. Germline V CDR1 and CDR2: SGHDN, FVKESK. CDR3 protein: CASSLTGKGHNEQFF. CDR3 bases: TGTGCCAGCAGCCTAACAGGGAAGGGGCACAATGAGCAGTTCTTC.

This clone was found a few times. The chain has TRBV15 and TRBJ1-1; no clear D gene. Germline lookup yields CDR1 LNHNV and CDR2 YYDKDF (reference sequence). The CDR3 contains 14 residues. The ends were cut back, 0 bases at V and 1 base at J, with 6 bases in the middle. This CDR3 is CATSRDGRNTEAFF. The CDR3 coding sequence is TGTGCCACCAGCAGAGATGGGAGGAACACTGAAGCTTTCTTT.

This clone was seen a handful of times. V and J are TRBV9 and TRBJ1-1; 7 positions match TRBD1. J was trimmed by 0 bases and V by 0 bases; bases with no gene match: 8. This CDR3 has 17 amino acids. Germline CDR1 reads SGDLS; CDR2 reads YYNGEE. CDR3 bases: TGTGCCAGCAGCGTAGACCCGATAGGACAGGTGAACACTGAAGCTTTCTTT. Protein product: CASSVDPIGQVNTEAFF.